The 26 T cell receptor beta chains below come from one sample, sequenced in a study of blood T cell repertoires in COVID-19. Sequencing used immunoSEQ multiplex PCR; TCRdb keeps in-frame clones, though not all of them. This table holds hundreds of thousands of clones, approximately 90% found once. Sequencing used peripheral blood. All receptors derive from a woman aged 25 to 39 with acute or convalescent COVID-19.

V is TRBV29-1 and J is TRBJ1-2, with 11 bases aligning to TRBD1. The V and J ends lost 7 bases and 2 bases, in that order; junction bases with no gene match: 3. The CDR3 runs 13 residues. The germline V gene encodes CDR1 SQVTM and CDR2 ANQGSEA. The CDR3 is CSARDRGNYGYTF. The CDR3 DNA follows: TGCAGCGCCCGGGACAGGGGGAACTATGGCTACACCTTC.

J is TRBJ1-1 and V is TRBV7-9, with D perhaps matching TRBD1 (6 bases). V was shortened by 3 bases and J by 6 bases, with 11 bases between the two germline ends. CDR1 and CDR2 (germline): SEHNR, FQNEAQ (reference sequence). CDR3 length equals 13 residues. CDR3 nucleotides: TGTGCCAGCAGCTTGTATGGGGGCCCTGAAGCTTTCTTT. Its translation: CASSLYGGPEAFF.

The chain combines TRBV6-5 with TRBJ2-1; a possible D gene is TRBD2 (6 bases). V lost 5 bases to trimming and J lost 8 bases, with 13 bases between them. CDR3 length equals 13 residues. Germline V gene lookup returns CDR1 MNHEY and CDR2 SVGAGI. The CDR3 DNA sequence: TGTGCCAGCAGTAAAACTAGCTTTCATGAGCAGTTCTTC. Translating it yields CASSKTSFHEQFF.

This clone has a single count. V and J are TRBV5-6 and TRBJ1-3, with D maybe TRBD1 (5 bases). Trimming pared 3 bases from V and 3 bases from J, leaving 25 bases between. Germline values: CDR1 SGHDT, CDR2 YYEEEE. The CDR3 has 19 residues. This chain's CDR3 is CASSSFSLTRVGHGNTIYF. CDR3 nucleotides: TGTGCCAGCAGCTCCTTTTCCCTTACGAGAGTTGGACATGGAAACACCATATATTTT.

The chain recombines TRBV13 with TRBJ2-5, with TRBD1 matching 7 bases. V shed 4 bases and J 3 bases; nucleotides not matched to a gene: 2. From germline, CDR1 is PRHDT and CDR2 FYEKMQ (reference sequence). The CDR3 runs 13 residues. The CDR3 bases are TGTGCCAGCAGCTCCGGGACAGAAGAGACCCAGTACTTC. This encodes CASSSGTEETQYF. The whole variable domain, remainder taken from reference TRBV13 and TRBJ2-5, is AAGVIQSPRHLIKEKRETATLKCYPIPRHDTVYWYQQGPGQDPQFLISFYEKMQSDKGSIPDRFSAQQFSDYHSELNMSSLELGDSALYFCASSSGTEETQYFGPGTRLLVL.

The CDR3 sequence is CASSFGETKNIQYF. CDR3 DNA sequence: TGTGCCAGCAGCTTCGGGGAGACCAAAAACATTCAGTACTTC. The chain joins TRBV5-4 to TRBJ2-4; D may be TRBD2 (5 bases). Trimming removed 2 bases from V and 2 bases from J, with 8 bases in between. This CDR3 has 14 residues. Germline V gene sequence: CDR1 SGHNT, CDR2 YYREEE (reference sequence).

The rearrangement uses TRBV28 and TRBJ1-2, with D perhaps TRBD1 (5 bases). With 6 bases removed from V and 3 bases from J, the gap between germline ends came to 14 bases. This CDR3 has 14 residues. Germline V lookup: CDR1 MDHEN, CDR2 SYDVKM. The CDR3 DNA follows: TGTGCCAGCAGATATTCCAGGGTTGACTATGGCTACACCTTC. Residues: CASRYSRVDYGYTF.

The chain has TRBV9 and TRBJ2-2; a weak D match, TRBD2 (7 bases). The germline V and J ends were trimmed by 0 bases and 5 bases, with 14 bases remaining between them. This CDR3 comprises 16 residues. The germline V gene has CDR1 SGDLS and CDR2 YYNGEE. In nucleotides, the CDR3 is TGTGCCAGCAGCGTAGCGGCCAGGGGAGGGACCGGGGAGCTGTTTTTT. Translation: CASSVAARGGTGELFF.

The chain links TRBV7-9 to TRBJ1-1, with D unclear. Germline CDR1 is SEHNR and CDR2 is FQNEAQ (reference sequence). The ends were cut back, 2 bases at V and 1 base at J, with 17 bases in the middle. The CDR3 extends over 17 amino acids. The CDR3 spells CASSLYSSDTPNTEAFF. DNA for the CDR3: TGTGCCAGCAGCTTATACAGCTCCGACACACCGAACACTGAAGCTTTCTTT.

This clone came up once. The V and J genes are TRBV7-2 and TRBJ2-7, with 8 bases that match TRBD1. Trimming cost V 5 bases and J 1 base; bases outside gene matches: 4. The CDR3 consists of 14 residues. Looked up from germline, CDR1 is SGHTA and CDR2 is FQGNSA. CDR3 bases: TGTGCCAGCAGCAAGGGACAGGAGTCCTACGAGCAGTACTTC. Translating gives CASSKGQESYEQYF.

CDR3 in DNA: TGTGCCATCAGTGAGTCCTATTCGGGGCGCGGCGGGGGGCGGAGAGATACGCAGTATTTT. Protein: CAISESYSGRGGGRRDTQYF. V is TRBV10-3 and J is TRBJ2-3; 8 bases match TRBD2. V shed 0 bases, J shed 5 bases, and the junction held 19 bases outside the gene matches. Germline CDR1 and CDR2: ENHRY and SYGVKD. The CDR3 sequence is 20 residues long.

CDR3 in DNA: TGTGCCAGTAGTGGACAGGGCACTGAAGCTTTCTTT. Translated: CASSGQGTEAFF. This rearrangement joins TRBV19 to TRBJ1-1; TRBD1 aligns across 8 bases. V was clipped by 5 bases and J by 4 bases; unmatched bases: 0. The CDR3 is 12 amino acids. Per the germline V gene, CDR1 is LNHDA and CDR2 is SQIVND (reference sequence).

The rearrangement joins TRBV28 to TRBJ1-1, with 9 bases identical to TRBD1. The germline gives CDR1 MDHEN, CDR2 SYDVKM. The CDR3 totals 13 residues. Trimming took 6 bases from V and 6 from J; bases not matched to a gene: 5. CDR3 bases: TGTGCCAGCAGGCAACAGGGGGCCCCTGAAGCTTTCTTT. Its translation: CASRQQGAPEAFF.

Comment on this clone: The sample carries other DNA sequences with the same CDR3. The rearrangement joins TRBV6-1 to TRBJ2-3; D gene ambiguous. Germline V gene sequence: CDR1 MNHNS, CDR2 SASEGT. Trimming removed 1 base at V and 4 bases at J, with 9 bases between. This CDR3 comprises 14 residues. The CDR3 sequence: CASSEGFQSDTQYF. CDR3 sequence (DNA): TGTGCCAGCAGTGAAGGCTTCCAGTCAGATACGCAGTATTTT.

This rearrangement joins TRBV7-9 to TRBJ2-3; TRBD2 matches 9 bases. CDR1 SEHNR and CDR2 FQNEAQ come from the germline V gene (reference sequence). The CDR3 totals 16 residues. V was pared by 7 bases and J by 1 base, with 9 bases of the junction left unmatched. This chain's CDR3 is CASTPLSGGGTDTQYF. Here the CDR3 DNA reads TGTGCCAGCACACCCCTTAGCGGGGGAGGCACAGATACGCAGTATTTT.

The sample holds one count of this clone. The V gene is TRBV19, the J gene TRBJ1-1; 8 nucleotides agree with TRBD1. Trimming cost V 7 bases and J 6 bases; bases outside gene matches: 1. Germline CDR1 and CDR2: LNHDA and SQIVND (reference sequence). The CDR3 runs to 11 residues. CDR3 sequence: CASIRGPEAFF. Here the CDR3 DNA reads TGTGCCAGTATCAGGGGGCCTGAAGCTTTCTTT.

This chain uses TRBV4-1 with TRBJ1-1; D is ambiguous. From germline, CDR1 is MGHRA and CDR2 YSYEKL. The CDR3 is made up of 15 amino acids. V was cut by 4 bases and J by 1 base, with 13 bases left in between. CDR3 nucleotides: TGCGCCAGCAGCCTCGAGGGCCTCCGGAACACTGAAGCTTTCTTT. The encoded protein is CASSLEGLRNTEAFF.

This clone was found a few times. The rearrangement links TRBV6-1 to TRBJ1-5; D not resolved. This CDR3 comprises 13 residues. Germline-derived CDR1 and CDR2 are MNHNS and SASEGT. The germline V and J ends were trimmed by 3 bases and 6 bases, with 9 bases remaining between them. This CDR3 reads CASSDLGVQPQHF. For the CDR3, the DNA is TGTGCCAGCAGTGATTTAGGAGTTCAGCCCCAGCATTTT.

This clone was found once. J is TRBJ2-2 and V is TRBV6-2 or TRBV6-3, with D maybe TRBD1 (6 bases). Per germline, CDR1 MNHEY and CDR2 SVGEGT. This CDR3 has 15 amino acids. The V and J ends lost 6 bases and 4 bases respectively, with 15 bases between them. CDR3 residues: CASSRDRPPTGELFF. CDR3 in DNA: TGTGCCAGCAGCCGCGACAGGCCGCCCACCGGGGAGCTGTTTTTT.

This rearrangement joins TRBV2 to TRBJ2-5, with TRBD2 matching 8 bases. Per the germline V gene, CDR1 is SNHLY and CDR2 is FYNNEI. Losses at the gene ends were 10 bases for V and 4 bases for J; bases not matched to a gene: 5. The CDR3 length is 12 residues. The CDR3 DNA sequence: TGTGCCACCTCAACTAGCGGAGAGACCCAGTACTTC. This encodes CATSTSGETQYF.

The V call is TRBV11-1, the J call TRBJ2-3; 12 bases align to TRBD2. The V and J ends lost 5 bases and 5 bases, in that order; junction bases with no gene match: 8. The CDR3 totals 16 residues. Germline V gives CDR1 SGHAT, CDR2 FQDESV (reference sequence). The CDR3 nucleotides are TGTGCCAGCAGCAACCTAGCGGGGGGGCCGGGAGATACGCAGTATTTT. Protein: CASSNLAGGPGDTQYF.

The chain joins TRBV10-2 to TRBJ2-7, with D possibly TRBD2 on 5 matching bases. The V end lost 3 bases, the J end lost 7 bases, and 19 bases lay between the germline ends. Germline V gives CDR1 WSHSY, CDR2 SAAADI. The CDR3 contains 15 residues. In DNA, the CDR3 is TGCGCCAGCAGTGAAGGTCGGAAGAGGGTGGGGGAGCAGTACTTC. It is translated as CASSEGRKRVGEQYF.

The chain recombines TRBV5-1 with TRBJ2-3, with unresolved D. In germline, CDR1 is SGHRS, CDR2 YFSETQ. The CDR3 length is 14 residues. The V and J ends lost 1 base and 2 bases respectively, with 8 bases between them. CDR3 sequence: CASSLYILTDTQYF. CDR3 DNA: TGCGCCAGCAGCTTGTATATTCTCACAGATACGCAGTATTTT.

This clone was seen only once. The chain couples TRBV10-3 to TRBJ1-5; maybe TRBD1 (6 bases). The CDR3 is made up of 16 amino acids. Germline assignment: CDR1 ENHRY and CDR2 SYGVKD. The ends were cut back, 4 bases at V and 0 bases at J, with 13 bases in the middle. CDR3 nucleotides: TGTGCCATCAGTGGCACAGGGTCGGATAGCAATCAGCCCCAGCATTTT. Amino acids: CAISGTGSDSNQPQHF.

This chain's CDR3 is CASSLDVGARGDGYTF. The CDR3 DNA reads as TGCGCCAGCAGCTTGGACGTGGGGGCGAGAGGGGATGGCTACACCTTC. The chain joins TRBV5-1 to TRBJ1-2, with D possibly being TRBD1 (6 bases). Germline V gene sequence: CDR1 SGHRS, CDR2 YFSETQ. Trimming cost V 0 bases and J 6 bases, with 18 bases left between them. This CDR3 is 16 amino acids long. Full variable domain (rest looked up from reference TRBV5-1 and TRBJ1-2): KAGVTQTPRYLIKTRGQQVTLSCSPISGHRSVSWYQQTPGQGLQFLFEYFSETQRNKGNFPGRFSGRQFSNSRSEMNVSTLELGDSALYLCASSLDVGARGDGYTFGSGTRLTVV.

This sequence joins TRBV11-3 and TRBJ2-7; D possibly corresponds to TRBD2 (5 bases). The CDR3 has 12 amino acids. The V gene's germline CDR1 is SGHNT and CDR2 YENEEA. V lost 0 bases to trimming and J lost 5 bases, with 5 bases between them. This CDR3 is CASSLDGNEQYF. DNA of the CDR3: TGTGCCAGCAGCTTAGACGGGAACGAGCAGTACTTC.